These 5 T cell receptor beta chains share one sample of origin, sequenced in a study of OX40 agonist ivuxolimab in advanced cancers. Repertoires were generated with immunoSEQ multiplex PCR, while TCRdb's copy carries only in-frame clones and drops some. There are about 43,000 clones in the sample; approximately 86% occur only once, and 30% to 45% lies in the top ten. The material sequenced was CD4+ or CD8+ T cells sorted from blood, taken in a trial of the OX40 agonist ivuxolimab. Receptors originate from an adult with an advanced solid tumor such as melanoma, head and neck, liver or kidney cancer.

J is TRBJ1-2 and V is TRBV28; no reliable D call. The CDR3 has 13 amino acids. Germline V CDR1 and CDR2: MDHEN, SYDVKM. V lost 2 bases and J 6 bases, leaving 10 bases between the germline ends. As DNA, the CDR3 is TGTGCCAGCAGTTTACCCGCCAGAGATGGCTACACCTTC. It translates to CASSLPARDGYTF.

The rearrangement uses TRBV7-9 and TRBJ2-7; no reliable D call. V gave up 5 bases and J gave up 4 bases, with 9 bases separating them. There are 12 residues in the CDR3. Germline V CDR1 and CDR2: SEHNR, FQNEAQ (reference sequence). The CDR3 nucleotides are TGTGCCAGCAGCCCACTGGGGTACGAGCAGTACTTC. Amino acid sequence: CASSPLGYEQYF.

This clone was recorded once. The chain employs TRBV27 and TRBJ1-1; 7 positions match TRBD1. The V and J ends lost 0 bases and 3 bases, in that order; junction bases with no gene match: 7. The germline CDR1 and CDR2 sequences are MNHEY and SMNVEV (reference sequence). CDR3 length equals 16 residues. CDR3 sequence: CASSLSAGTAHTEAFF. CDR3 nucleotide sequence: TGTGCCAGCAGTTTATCCGCCGGGACAGCCCACACTGAAGCTTTCTTT.

J is TRBJ2-3 and V is TRBV18; 7 bases align to TRBD2. Per germline, CDR1 KGHSH and CDR2 LQKENI. Trimming at V came to 3 bases and at J to 0 bases, leaving 9 bases not matched to a gene. The CDR3 runs 17 residues. CDR3 in amino acids: CASSPLAVDSSTDTQYF. The CDR3 DNA follows: TGTGCCAGCTCACCTCTAGCGGTAGACTCCAGCACAGATACGCAGTATTTT.

The chain carries TRBV11-2 and TRBJ2-4; 7 bases agree with TRBD1. The CDR3 contains 16 residues. The trim removed 5 bases at V and 0 bases at J, leaving 7 bases unmatched. Germline V gives CDR1 SGHAT, CDR2 FQNNGV. Here the CDR3 reads CASSPGGQIAKNIQYF. The CDR3 DNA sequence: TGTGCCAGCAGCCCAGGGGGACAGATAGCCAAAAACATTCAGTACTTC.